This TCR beta chain originates from a study of T cells in Graves' hyperthyroidism and ophthalmopathy. Study-level points and caveats: Most thyroid clonotypes expanded above 0.001 were also detected in blood.

The table lists this clonotype with many counts. Its specificity is not known. TCR beta CDR3 sequences were amplified from RNA transcripts. The HTBI set primed first-round TCR CDR3 RT-PCR. One entry per CDR3 protein results from TCRdb running MiXCR on the multiplex PCR reads. The sample holds around 600,000 distinct CDR3 sequences, around 14% seen once. Germline lookup yields CDR1 SGHRS and CDR2 YFSETQ. V was trimmed by 4 bases and J by 5 bases, leaving 9 bases between them. This CDR3 spans 12 amino acids. Sequencing input: blood. This receptor was obtained from a woman aged 30 to 39 with Graves' hyperthyroidism. The chain recombines TRBV5-1 with TRBJ1-1; D is ambiguous. This chain's CDR3 is CASSEGLTEAFF. The CDR3 bases are TGCGCCAGCAGCGAAGGGTTGACTGAAGCTTTCTTT.